These T cell receptor beta chains were read from a single sample in a study of shared clonotypes between healthy human individuals. Clones were sequenced by immunoSEQ multiplex PCR, and TCRdb holds only the in-frame ones, with some missing. The data contain about 870,000 clones, over 90% of them singletons. The sequenced sample was naive CD8+ T cells sorted from blood. The receptors originated from a man between 25 and 39 years old in good health. Both conserved end residues are part of each CDR3. Each record gives: clone size, J gene, CDR3 length, D gene, V gene, CDR3 protein, CDR3 DNA. The D gene is left open where the match is weak. Size tells how often a clone was seen (once, few, many) or the class of an expanded clone, and some rows leave it out.

NA TRBJ2-7 13 NA TRBV5-4 CASSFQGSYEQYF TGTGCCAGCAGCTTCCAGGGCTCCTACGAGCAGTACTTC
NA TRBJ2-3 19 TRBD2 TRBV28 CASSLEVRTSGSLTDTQYF TGTGCCAGCAGTTTAGAAGTCCGGACTAGCGGGAGCCTCACAGATACGCAGTATTTT
NA TRBJ2-6 18 TRBD1 TRBV2 CASSEWQGASSGANVLTF TGTGCCAGCAGTGAGTGGCAGGGGGCTTCGTCTGGGGCCAACGTCCTGACTTTC
NA TRBJ2-3 16 TRBD2 TRBV7-9 CASSPAGTSDTDTQYF TGTGCCAGCAGCCCAGCCGGGACTAGCGATACAGATACGCAGTATTTT
NA TRBJ2-1 14 NA TRBV2 CASKIRDDYNEQFF TGTGCCAGCAAAATCCGGGACGACTACAATGAGCAGTTCTTC
NA TRBJ2-7 13 NA TRBV2 CASSYIPYDEQYF TGTGCCAGCAGTTATATACCCTACGACGAGCAGTACTTC
NA TRBJ1-1 14 NA TRBV27 CASSLLRGDTEAFF TGTGCCAGCAGCCTCCTCAGGGGTGACACTGAAGCTTTCTTT
NA TRBJ1-1 13 NA TRBV7-3 CASSSGLNTEAFF TGTGCCAGCAGTTCGGGACTTAACACTGAAGCTTTCTTT
NA TRBJ1-2 13 NA TRBV10-1 CASSDGLKGGYTF TGCGCCAGCAGTGATGGGCTTAAGGGAGGCTACACCTTC
NA TRBJ2-1 10 NA TRBV20-1 CSVLDNEQFF TGCAGTGTTCTAGATAATGAGCAGTTCTTC
NA TRBJ2-3 15 NA TRBV10-1 CASSGKVGSTDTQYF TGCGCCAGCAGTGGAAAGGTGGGAAGCACAGATACGCAGTATTTT
few TRBJ2-2 12 NA TRBV27 CASSRTVGELFF TGTGCCAGCAGTAGGACCGTCGGGGAGCTGTTTTTT
NA TRBJ2-7 15 TRBD1 TRBV29-1 CSVDGLGTGSYEQYF TGCAGCGTTGACGGGCTTGGGACAGGATCCTACGAGCAGTACTTC
NA TRBJ2-7 16 TRBD1 TRBV29-1 CSVCGWDRGLSYEQYF TGCAGCGTTTGTGGATGGGACAGGGGGCTCTCCTACGAGCAGTACTTC
once TRBJ2-5 17 TRBD2 TRBV10-3 CATAWASGRPLQETQYF TGTGCCACCGCATGGGCTAGCGGGAGGCCCCTTCAAGAGACCCAGTACTTC
NA TRBJ2-7 16 TRBD1 TRBV2 CASSEQGVPSAYEQYF TGTGCCAGCAGTGAGCAGGGGGTCCCGTCGGCGTACGAGCAGTACTTC
NA TRBJ2-3 15 TRBD2 TRBV7-2 CASSLIGRGADTQYF TGTGCCAGCAGCTTGATCGGGAGGGGCGCAGATACGCAGTATTTT
NA TRBJ1-2 14 NA TRBV28 CASESSRGDFGYTF TGTGCCAGCGAATCCTCAAGAGGGGACTTTGGCTACACCTTC
NA TRBJ2-3 13 NA TRBV10-3 CAINLEDTDTQYF TGTGCCATCAATTTGGAAGACACAGATACGCAGTATTTT
NA TRBJ2-7 18 TRBD2 TRBV4-1 CASSQEMVSLAAPYEQYF TGCGCCAGCAGCCAAGAGATGGTGAGCCTAGCGGCACCCTACGAGCAGTACTTC
NA TRBJ2-7 12 NA TRBV7-9 CASSRGFTEQYF TGTGCCAGCAGCCGCGGGTTCACCGAGCAGTACTTC
NA TRBJ2-1 15 NA TRBV27 CASSSRMAGPNEQFF TGTGCCAGCAGTTCCAGGATGGCAGGGCCTAATGAGCAGTTCTTC
NA TRBJ2-7 14 NA TRBV14 CASSQDPLNYEQYF TGTGCCAGCAGCCAAGATCCCTTAAACTACGAGCAGTACTTC
NA TRBJ1-2 14 NA TRBV5-1 CASSLGGQLNGYTF TGCGCCAGCAGCTTGGGAGGACAGTTAAATGGCTACACCTTC
NA TRBJ2-7 12 NA TRBV25-1 CASSASEREQYF TGTGCCAGCAGTGCATCGGAACGCGAGCAGTACTTC
NA TRBJ2-7 17 NA TRBV14 CASSPPGLGRDGDEQYF TGTGCCAGCAGCCCCCCCGGCCTAGGACGAGATGGAGACGAGCAGTACTTC
NA TRBJ2-7 15 TRBD1 TRBV9 CASSATGTASYEQYF TGTGCCAGCAGCGCAACCGGGACAGCTTCTTACGAGCAGTACTTC
NA TRBJ2-1 15 NA TRBV7-9 CASSSATSSYNEQFF TGTGCCAGCAGTAGCGCTACGAGCTCCTACAATGAGCAGTTCTTC
NA TRBJ2-1 15 TRBD1 TRBV5-1 CASSSGTESLRSGFF TGCGCCAGCAGCTCTGGGACAGAATCCTTAAGATCGGGGTTCTTC
few TRBJ1-5 15 TRBD1 TRBV5-5 CASSPGTGSNQPQHF TGTGCCAGCAGTCCCGGGACAGGGAGCAATCAGCCCCAGCATTTT
NA TRBJ2-3 16 TRBD2 TRBV4-3 CASSQSTSGVLDTQYF TGCGCCAGCAGCCAATCGACTAGCGGTGTTTTAGATACGCAGTATTTT
NA TRBJ2-5 12 NA TRBV2 CASLGNQETQYF TGTGCCAGCTTAGGGAACCAAGAGACCCAGTACTTC
NA TRBJ2-1 13 NA TRBV13 CASSLSRDNEQFF TGTGCCAGCAGCTTATCCAGGGATAATGAGCAGTTCTTC
NA TRBJ2-3 16 TRBD2 TRBV7-9 CASSLEGAGITDTQYF TGTGCCAGCAGCTTAGAGGGAGCGGGGATCACAGATACGCAGTATTTT
NA TRBJ2-2 16 NA TRBV21-1 CASSKPGQGESGELFF TGTGCCAGCAGCAAACCGGGACAGGGCGAGTCCGGGGAGCTGTTTTTT
NA TRBJ2-2 15 NA TRBV7-9 CASSSRGTQVGELFF TGTGCCAGCAGCTCTAGGGGGACTCAGGTCGGGGAGCTGTTTTTT
NA TRBJ2-4 22 TRBD1 TRBV28 CASSTGSIGDRILSLAKNIQYF TGTGCCAGCAGTACCGGTTCGATAGGGGACAGGATACTGTCACTAGCCAAAAACATTCAGTACTTC
NA TRBJ2-3 16 TRBD1 TRBV5-1 CASSGPKQGAIDTQYF TGCGCCAGCAGTGGTCCCAAACAGGGGGCTATAGATACGCAGTATTTT
NA TRBJ1-3 17 TRBD1 TRBV9 CASSVRDSWYSGNTIYF TGTGCCAGCAGCGTCCGGGACAGCTGGTACTCTGGAAACACCATATATTTT
NA TRBJ2-3 11 NA TRBV11-3 CASSFGDTQYF TGTGCCAGCAGCTTCGGAGATACGCAGTATTTT
NA TRBJ1-4 14 TRBD1 TRBV4-3 CASSQVTGAGKLFF TGCGCCAGCAGCCAAGTCACAGGGGCTGGAAAACTGTTTTTT
NA TRBJ2-7 15 NA TRBV6-6 CASSGTGTLNYEQYF TGTGCCAGCAGTGGAACCGGGACTCTTAACTACGAGCAGTACTTC
NA TRBJ2-2 15 NA TRBV6-5 CASSYGLGNTGELFF TGTGCCAGCAGTTACGGGCTAGGGAACACCGGGGAGCTGTTTTTT
once TRBJ2-1 15 NA TRBV27 CASSLFRTTYNEQFF TGTGCCAGCAGTCTCTTCCGGACAACCTACAATGAGCAGTTCTTC
NA TRBJ2-2 16 TRBD2 TRBV7-9 CASSFHSGRRTGELFF TGTGCCAGCAGCTTTCATAGCGGGAGACGGACCGGGGAGCTGTTTTTT
NA TRBJ1-5 14 NA TRBV27 CASSLSLGVQPQHF TGTGCCAGCAGTTTAAGTCTGGGAGTACAGCCCCAGCATTTT
NA TRBJ2-7 13 NA TRBV10-1 CASSESASYEQYF TGCGCCAGCAGTGAGTCGGCTAGCTACGAGCAGTACTTC
NA TRBJ2-3 16 NA TRBV9 CASSPDWGSRTDTQYF TGTGCCAGCAGCCCGGACTGGGGCTCTCGCACAGATACGCAGTATTTT
NA TRBJ1-5 15 TRBD1 TRBV18 CASSPTTGESQPQHF TGTGCCAGCTCACCGACGACAGGGGAGAGTCAGCCCCAGCATTTT